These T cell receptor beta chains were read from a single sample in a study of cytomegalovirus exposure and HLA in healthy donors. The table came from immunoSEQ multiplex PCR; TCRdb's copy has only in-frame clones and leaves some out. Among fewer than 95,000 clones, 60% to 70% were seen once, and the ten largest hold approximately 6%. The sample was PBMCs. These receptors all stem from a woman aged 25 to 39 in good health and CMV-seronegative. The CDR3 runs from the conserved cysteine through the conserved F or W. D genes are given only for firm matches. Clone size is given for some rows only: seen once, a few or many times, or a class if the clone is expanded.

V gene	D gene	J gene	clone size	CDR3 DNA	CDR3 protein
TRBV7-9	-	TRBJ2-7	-	TGTGCCAGCAGCGCCCGGACAGAAACCATCTACGAGCAGTACTTC	CASSARTETIYEQYF
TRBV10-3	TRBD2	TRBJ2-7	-	TGTGCCATCAGGGGACTAGCGGGAGTGGTCGACGAGCAGTACTTC	CAIRGLAGVVDEQYF
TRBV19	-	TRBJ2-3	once	TGTGCTTGTAGGGGGAGAGATGGCACAGATACGCAGTATTTT	CACRGRDGTDTQYF
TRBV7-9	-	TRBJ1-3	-	TGTGCCAGCAGCTTACCAAATCGAAGAGTCTCTGGAAACACCATATATTTT	CASSLPNRRVSGNTIYF
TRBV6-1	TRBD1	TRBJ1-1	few	TGTGCCAGCGGCGACAGGGGGGGCGTGAACACTGAAGCTTTCTTT	CASGDRGGVNTEAFF
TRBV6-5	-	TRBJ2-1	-	TGTGCCAGCAGTCAAACTAGTTTCTACAATGAGCAGTTCTTC	CASSQTSFYNEQFF
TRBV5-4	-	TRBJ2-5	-	TGTGCCAGCAGCTTGGCCGGTCTCCAGACCCAGTACTTC	CASSLAGLQTQYF
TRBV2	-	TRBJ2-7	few	TGTGCCAGCAAGTGGGAGTTCATCCTCGAGCAGTACTTC	CASKWEFILEQYF
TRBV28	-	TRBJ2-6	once	TGTGCCAGCAGTCTTTACAGGGAGTCTGGGGCCAACGTCCTGACTTTC	CASSLYRESGANVLTF
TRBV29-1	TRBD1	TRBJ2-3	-	TGCAGCGTGGGACAGGGGGCAGATACGCAGTATTTT	CSVGQGADTQYF
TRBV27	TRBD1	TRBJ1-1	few	TGTGCCAGCAGTTTATCCACAGGGGGCCGAGGATGGTTCTTT	CASSLSTGGRGWFF
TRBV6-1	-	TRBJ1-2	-	TGTGCCAGCCGGGAATGGCCGCGTGGCTACACCTTC	CASREWPRGYTF
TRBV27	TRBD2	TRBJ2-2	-	TGTGCCAGCAGGGCTAGGACTAGCGGGACTGGGGAGCTGTTTTTT	CASRARTSGTGELFF
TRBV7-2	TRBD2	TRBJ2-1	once	TGTGCCAGCAGCGATCTAGCGGGGGCCTACAATGAGCAGTTCTTC	CASSDLAGAYNEQFF
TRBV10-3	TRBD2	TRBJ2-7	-	TGTGCCATCAGTGCCGGGACTATCTACGAGCAGTACTTC	CAISAGTIYEQYF
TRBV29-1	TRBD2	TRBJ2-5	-	TGCAGCGTTGAACGGCTAGCGGGGGAAGAGACCCAGTACTTC	CSVERLAGEETQYF
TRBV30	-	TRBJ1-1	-	TGTGCCTGGAGACGGGGGGCCGCTTGGGGAGCTTTCTTT	CAWRRGAAWGAFF
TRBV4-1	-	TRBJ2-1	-	TGCGCCAGCAGCCAAGATCCCCCCGAAATTTACGGCGGAAATGAGCAGTTCTTC	CASSQDPPEIYGGNEQFF
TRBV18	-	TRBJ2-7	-	TGTGCCAGCTCACCAACGCACGGACAGTTGGGGTACGAGCAGTACTTC	CASSPTHGQLGYEQYF
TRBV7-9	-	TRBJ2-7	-	TGTGCCAGCAGCTTCTCAGAATGGGAGGGGGGAGAGCAGTACTTC	CASSFSEWEGGEQYF
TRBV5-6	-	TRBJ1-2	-	TGTGCCAGCAGCTTACTGACGGGTATAAACTATGGCTACACCTTC	CASSLLTGINYGYTF
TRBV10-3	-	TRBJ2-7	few	TGTGCCATCAGCTCTCTATCGACAGGAGGAACCTACGAGCAGTACTTC	CAISSLSTGGTYEQYF
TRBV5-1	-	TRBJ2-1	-	TGCGCCAGCAGCTCCCCCCAACAGATTTCCTACAATGAGCAGTTCTTC	CASSSPQQISYNEQFF
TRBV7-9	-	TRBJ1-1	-	TGTGCCAGCAGCGTCGGAGACAGGAACACTGAAGCTTTCTTT	CASSVGDRNTEAFF
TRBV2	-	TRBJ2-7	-	TGTGCCAGCAGTGAAACAGGGCCCTACGAGCAGTACTTC	CASSETGPYEQYF
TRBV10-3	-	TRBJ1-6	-	TGTGCCATCAGTGAGGAGGGGGATAATTCACCCCTCCACTTT	CAISEEGDNSPLHF
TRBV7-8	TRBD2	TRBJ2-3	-	TGTGCCAGCAGTCGGCCTCGGACTAGCGGGACATCAAGCACAGATACGCAGTATTTT	CASSRPRTSGTSSTDTQYF